The clone carrying this T cell receptor beta chain was seen a handful of times. The target antigen is unknown. The data derive from a study of T cells in tumors after PD-1 blockade. Study-level background: Daily vismodegib 150 mg continued in a subset of anti-PD-1-treated patients. Blood samples averaged roughly 110,000 templates (range roughly 22,000-280,000) and 36,536 unique clonotypes.

TCRdb's table, derived via immunoSEQ multiplex PCR, lists solely in-frame clones and lacks some. The data contain about 63,000 clones, around two thirds of them singletons. Findings and limits, study-wide: Some novel exhausted tumor clones appeared in pre-treatment blood, suggesting peripheral recruitment.

This CDR3 is built from 14 residues. Losses at the gene ends were 4 bases for V and 8 bases for J; bases not matched to a gene: 4. CDR1 is MGHRA and CDR2 is YSYEKL in the germline V gene. The chain couples TRBV4-1 to TRBJ2-1; 11 positions agree with TRBD1. The sequence was collected from a human donor with basal cell carcinoma. The material was PBMCs, obtained after anti-PD-1 treatment. The CDR3 protein is CASSLGQGADEQFF. The CDR3 DNA follows: TGCGCCAGCAGCCTTGGACAGGGGGCCGATGAGCAGTTCTTC.